The 27 T cell receptor beta chains in this list originate from one sample, sequenced in a study of T cells in women clearing cervical HPV infection. Clones were read by immunoSEQ multiplex PCR, and TCRdb kept only the in-frame ones, dropping some. The sample totals about 32,000 clones. Sequenced sample: blood buffy coat. The source of these receptors is a woman between 18 and 69 years old with a cervical HPV16 infection that either progressed to CIN3+ or cleared (not recorded which).

For this clone: Read data end 3 residues before the CDR3 end; the end is taken from the germline J gene. The rearrangement joins TRBV30 to TRBJ1-5, with D perhaps matching TRBD1 (6 bases). Germline V gives CDR1 GTSNPN, CDR2 SVGIG (reference sequence). Trimming took off 2 bases at V and 1 base at J, with 9 bases between the two ends. CDR3 size: 14 residues. The CDR3 DNA, read in part, is TGTGCCTGGAGTCCAGGGGTAAGCAATCAGCCC. Amino acids: CAWSPGVSNQP. In full, the CDR3 is CAWSPGVSNQPQHF.

Comment on this clone: The read falls 3 residues short of the CDR3 end, and the missing part is taken from the germline J gene. The chain has TRBV11-2 and TRBJ2-7, with D possibly TRBD1 on 6 matching bases. Trimming removed 3 bases from V and 5 bases from J, with 14 bases in between. The CDR3 sequence is 14 residues long. Germline V lookup: CDR1 SGHAT, CDR2 FQNNGV. The CDR3: CASSFMTGINEQYF. CDR3 DNA (partial): TGTGCCAGCAGCTTCATGACAGGTATCAACGAG.

Turning to this clone: Read data end 3 residues before the CDR3 end; the end is taken from the germline J gene. This sequence joins TRBV7-8 and TRBJ2-3; 7 bases are shared with TRBD2. Losses at the gene ends were 6 bases for V and 0 bases for J; bases not matched to a gene: 3. CDR1 SGHVS and CDR2 FQNEAQ come from the germline V gene. The CDR3 consists of 14 residues. The DNA read from the CDR3 is TGTGCCAGCAGTTTTAGCGGGAGCACAGATACG. Translating gives CASSFSGSTDT. The complete CDR3 sequence is CASSFSGSTDTQYF.

To note about this clone: Read coverage stops 3 residues before the CDR3 terminus; the germline J gene supplies the remainder. The chain recombines TRBV4-1 with TRBJ2-5, with TRBD1 matching 8 bases. There are 15 residues in the CDR3. CDR1 MGHRA and CDR2 YSYEKL come from the germline V gene. The V segment lost 3 bases and the J segment 3 bases; nucleotides outside the gene matches: 6. CDR3 bases read: TGCGCCAGCAGCCACTCACTGGGACAGGAAGAGACC. It specifies CASSHSLGQEET. The complete CDR3 reads CASSHSLGQEETQYF.

A note on this clone: The sequenced fragment ends 3 residues before the CDR3 boundary, so the rest is inferred from the germline J gene. The rearrangement joins TRBV7-3 to TRBJ1-2, with TRBD1 identical over 7 bases. The length of the CDR3 is 14 residues. The ends lost 5 bases at V and 3 bases at J; junction bases unmatched: 6. Germline V lookup: CDR1 SGHTA, CDR2 FQGTGA. Incomplete CDR3 DNA: TGTGCCAGCAGCCCCCAGGGGGGTTACTATGGC. Translating gives CASSPQGGYYG. The whole CDR3 region reads CASSPQGGYYGYTF.

About this clone: One end of the junction fails to match germline, which may point to a read error. The read ends 3 residues shy of where the CDR3 ends; the end is completed using the germline J gene. The V gene is TRBV4-2, the J gene TRBJ1-1; unclear D gene. This CDR3 has 15 residues. Germline CDR1 and CDR2: LGHNA and YNFKEQ. The CDR3 loop is CASSQGDLTGTEAFF. CDR3 DNA (partial): TGCGCCAGCAGCCAAGGCGACTTGACCGGGACTGAA.

Concerning this clone itself: The sequence runs out 3 residues before the end of the CDR3; the remainder is reconstructed from the germline J gene. The chain links TRBV20-1 to TRBJ1-3; weak D call: TRBD1 (5 bases). There are 14 residues in the CDR3. V was shortened by 3 bases and J by 4 bases, with 13 bases between the two germline ends. CDR1 and CDR2 (germline): DFQATT, SNEGSKA (reference sequence). The sequenced CDR3 bases are TGCAGTGCTAGCCAGGGACTTGGCGGAAACACC. Amino acids: CSASQGLGGNT. The full CDR3 reads CSASQGLGGNTIYF.

The sequenced part of the CDR3 DNA is TGTGCCAGCAGCTTAGGGGACAGGGACACCGGGGAG. Residues: CASSLGDRDTGE. The whole CDR3 protein is CASSLGDRDTGELFF. The chain combines TRBV11-2 with TRBJ2-2, with 9 positions matching TRBD1. From the germline J gene comes the end of the CDR3, since the read stops 3 residues before it. CDR3 length: 15 amino acids. Germline V gene lookup returns CDR1 SGHAT and CDR2 FQNNGV. Losses at the gene ends were 1 base for V and 3 bases for J; bases not matched to a gene: 0.

Points on this clone: The observed sequence ends 3 residues before the CDR3 terminus, with the missing tail filled in from the germline J gene. The J gene is TRBJ1-6, the V gene TRBV13; 7 nucleotides agree with TRBD1. In germline, CDR1 is PRHDT, CDR2 FYEKMQ (reference sequence). The CDR3 length is 16 residues. Trimming cost V 5 bases and J 0 bases; bases outside gene matches: 4. The covered CDR3 bases are TGTGCCAGCAGCGTGGGACAGAGCTCCTATAATTCACCC. Protein: CASSVGQSSYNSP. The CDR3 in its entirety is CASSVGQSSYNSPLHF.

Of note for this clone: Read data end 3 residues before the CDR3 end; the end is taken from the germline J gene. The chain joins TRBV10-3 to TRBJ1-2, with a weak D call TRBD1 (6 bases). Trimming stripped 3 bases from V and 6 bases from J, with 14 bases between. This CDR3 is built from 14 residues. CDR1 ENHRY and CDR2 SYGVKD come from the germline V gene. CDR3 bases read: TGTGCCATCAGTGACCGCGGACAGAGAAATGGC. Protein product: CAISDRGQRNG. The CDR3, in full, reads CAISDRGQRNGYTF.

To note about this clone: The read comes to an end 3 residues before the CDR3 does, leaving the germline J gene to fill in the end. The chain employs TRBV12-3 or TRBV12-4 and TRBJ2-5, with 11 bases identical to TRBD1. The CDR3 loop spans 17 amino acids. V gave up 6 bases and J gave up 4 bases; unmatched junction bases: 13. The part of the CDR3 DNA that was read is TGTGCCAGCAGGGGACGGGACAGGGGGAAAGCGAGAGAGACC. Its protein is CASRGRDRGKARET. The CDR3, in full, reads CASRGRDRGKARETQYF.

Notes on this clone: The sequence runs out 3 residues before the end of the CDR3; the remainder is reconstructed from the germline J gene. V is TRBV29-1 and J is TRBJ2-3; TRBD2 matches 12 bases. Trimming removed 4 bases from V and 5 bases from J; junction bases left unmatched: 4. This CDR3 comprises 14 residues. Germline V gene sequence: CDR1 SQVTM, CDR2 ANQGSEA. CDR3 bases read: TGCAGCGTTGCCCGGGGACTAGCGGGAGATACG. It yields the protein CSVARGLAGDT. From start to end, the CDR3 is CSVARGLAGDTQYF.

Worth noting for this clone: The sequence runs out 3 residues before the end of the CDR3; the remainder is reconstructed from the germline J gene. The V call is TRBV18, the J call TRBJ1-2; no clear D. V lost 2 bases and J lost 2, with 12 bases in between. CDR3 size: 15 residues. Germline V gene data show CDR1 as KGHSH and CDR2 as LQKENI. CDR3 DNA, as far as it was read: TGTGCCAGCTCACCAGAGGTCCAGGTGAACTATGGC. It is translated as CASSPEVQVNYG. The complete CDR3 protein is CASSPEVQVNYGYTF.

Points on this clone: The read ends 3 residues early relative to the CDR3; the germline J gene fills the gap. This chain connects TRBV19 to TRBJ1-1; D remains unclear. V lost 5 bases and J lost 3, with 10 bases in between. This CDR3 comprises 13 residues. Germline V gives CDR1 LNHDA, CDR2 SQIVND (reference sequence). The CDR3 reads CASSFLRDTEAFF. The CDR3 DNA, read in part, is TGTGCCAGTAGTTTCTTAAGGGACACTGAA. The full variable domain, completed using reference TRBV19 and TRBJ1-1, is DGGITQSPKYLFRKEGQNVTLSCEQNLNHDAMYWYRQDPGQGLRLIYYSQIVNDFQKGDIAEGYSVSREKKESFPLTVTSAQKNPTAFYLCASSFLRDTEAFFGQGTRLTVV.

Points on this clone: The CDR3 end lies 3 residues beyond the end of the read and is filled in from the germline J gene. The rearrangement uses TRBV29-1 and TRBJ2-2, with D uncertain. This CDR3 region has 11 residues. Germline V gene lookup returns CDR1 SQVTM and CDR2 ANQGSEA. V lost 3 bases, J lost 4 bases, and 3 bases lay in between. CDR3 DNA (partial): TGCAGCGTTGACCTCACCGGGGAG. It codes for CSVDLTGE. The entire CDR3 sequence reads CSVDLTGELFF.

On this clone itself: Sequencing ends 3 residues short of the CDR3 end; the germline J gene provides the rest. The chain joins TRBV7-6 to TRBJ2-1; D ambiguous. This CDR3 region has 14 residues. Germline V gives CDR1 SGHVS, CDR2 FNYEAQ. Trimming stripped 5 bases from V and 6 bases from J, with 14 bases between. The CDR3 bases that were read are TGTGCCAGCAGCCCGTTGCTAGGTCCCAATGAG. Protein product: CASSPLLGPNE. The whole CDR3 region reads CASSPLLGPNEQFF.

As regards this clone: The observed sequence ends 3 residues before the CDR3 terminus, with the missing tail filled in from the germline J gene. The chain employs TRBV30 and TRBJ1-3; a possible D gene is TRBD1 (5 bases). Per the germline V gene, CDR1 is GTSNPN and CDR2 is SVGIG (reference sequence). Between the trimmed V and J ends, which lost 0 bases and 1 base, there was a span of 13 bases. There are 16 residues in the CDR3. CDR3 DNA (partial): TGTGCCTGGAGTGTATGGGGGGGAACATCTGGAAACACC. Amino acid sequence: CAWSVWGGTSGNT. The CDR3 as a whole reads CAWSVWGGTSGNTIYF.

Notes on this clone: Read data end 3 residues before the CDR3 end; the end is taken from the germline J gene. The rearrangement links TRBV6-2 or TRBV6-3 to TRBJ2-2; TRBD1 matches at 7 bases. The CDR3 length is 16 residues. CDR1 is MNHEY, CDR2 SVGEGT, per germline. The CDR3 bases that were read are TGTGCCAGCAGTTATTTCAGTCAGGGGGACGGTGAAAAG. This encodes CASSYFSQGDGEK. The CDR3 as a whole reads CASSYFSQGDGEKLFF.

Concerning this clone itself: The CDR3 end falls 3 residues outside the read, so it is completed with the germline J gene. The V gene is TRBV7-6, the J gene TRBJ2-2; 8 nucleotides agree with TRBD1. This CDR3 region has 15 residues. Germline CDR1 reads SGHVS; CDR2 reads FNYEAQ. Incomplete CDR3 DNA: TGTGCCAGCAGCACCTCAGGGGGCAGGCGGGAAAAG. Encoded protein: CASSTSGGRREK. The full CDR3 sequence reads CASSTSGGRREKLFF.

Remarks on this clone: Coverage ceases 3 residues before the CDR3 finishes, and the germline J gene fills in the end. V usage is TRBV7-2 and J usage is TRBJ2-2, with D perhaps matching TRBD2 (5 bases). The CDR3 extends over 13 amino acids. CDR1 is SGHTA and CDR2 is FQGNSA in the germline V gene. Trimming removed 1 base at V and 7 bases at J, with 7 bases between. CDR3 loop: CASSLVAHGELFF. The covered CDR3 bases are TGTGCCAGCAGCTTAGTAGCGCACGGGGAG.

As regards this clone: The read terminates 3 residues ahead of where the CDR3 ends, so the germline J gene completes it. V and J are TRBV20-1 and TRBJ2-3, with D perhaps TRBD2 (5 bases). CDR3 length: 14 amino acids. From germline, CDR1 is DFQATT and CDR2 SNEGSKA (reference sequence). V shed 4 bases and J shed 0 bases, with 11 bases lying between them. Incomplete CDR3 DNA: TGCAGTGCTATAGCGAGCGCGAGCACAGATACG. As protein: CSAIASASTDT. The whole CDR3 reads CSAIASASTDTQYF.

Comment on this clone: The CDR3 goes on 3 residues after the read ends, and that part is filled in from the germline J gene. This chain uses TRBV28 with TRBJ2-3; 9 nucleotides agree with TRBD2. Looked up from germline, CDR1 is MDHEN and CDR2 is SYDVKM. The V gene end was trimmed by 6 bases and the J gene end by 1 base; junction bases not matched to a gene: 11. The CDR3 has 17 residues. Here the CDR3 reads CASSTHAASGGTDTQYF. The DNA read from the CDR3 is TGTGCCAGCAGCACCCACGCGGCTAGCGGGGGCACAGATACG.

As for this clone: The read terminates 3 residues before the CDR3 end, so the remaining end is supplied by the germline J gene. The genes are TRBV6-2 or TRBV6-3 and TRBJ2-7; 7 nucleotides align to TRBD1. This CDR3 region has 15 residues. The V and J ends lost 4 bases and 4 bases, in that order; junction bases with no gene match: 10. Germline V gene lookup returns CDR1 MNHEY and CDR2 SVGEGT. The sequenced part of the CDR3 DNA is TGTGCCAGCAGTTCCCCAGGGGGATCTGATTACGAG. It translates to CASSSPGGSDYE. The complete CDR3 protein is CASSSPGGSDYEQYF.

Note on this clone: Read sequence stops 3 residues before the CDR3 end, and the germline J gene provides the missing end. This chain joins TRBV6-1 and TRBJ1-5; 8 bases fit TRBD1. This CDR3 region has 15 residues. After removal of 2 bases from V and 5 bases from J, the junction contained 5 bases not matched to a gene. Per the germline V gene, CDR1 is MNHNS and CDR2 is SASEGT. CDR3 bases read: TGTGCCAGCAGTGAAATGGGACAGGCTTATCAGCCC. This encodes CASSEMGQAYQP. The CDR3 in full is CASSEMGQAYQPQHF.

A remark on this clone: The read terminates 3 residues before the CDR3 end, so the remaining end is supplied by the germline J gene. The chain employs TRBV6-2 or TRBV6-3 and TRBJ2-7; possible D gene TRBD1, 6 bases. This CDR3 is built from 14 residues. Germline lookup yields CDR1 MNHEY and CDR2 SVGEGT. The V gene lost 4 bases and the J gene lost 0 bases, with 10 bases spanning the gap. The CDR3 is CASSSQGYSYEQYF. The sequenced CDR3 bases are TGTGCCAGCAGTTCTCAGGGGTACTCCTACGAG.

As to this clone: The read finishes 3 residues shy of the CDR3 end, and the germline J gene is used to complete it. J is TRBJ2-5 and V is TRBV29-1; 9 positions match TRBD1. The ends lost 6 bases at V and 4 bases at J; junction bases unmatched: 6. Germline V CDR1 and CDR2: SQVTM, ANQGSEA. CDR3 length: 13 amino acids. The CDR3 DNA, read in part, is TGCAGCGTGGACAGGGGCCGTTCAGAGACC. Protein sequence: CSVDRGRSET. The entire CDR3 protein reads CSVDRGRSETQYF. Full variable domain (rest looked up from reference TRBV29-1 and TRBJ2-5): SAVISQKPSRDICQRGTSLTIQCQVDSQVTMMFWYRQQPGQSLTLIATANQGSEATYESGFVIDKFPISRPNLTFSTLTVSNMSPEDSSIYLCSVDRGRSETQYFGPGTRLLVL.

CDR3 DNA (partial): TGTGCCAGCAGTGGATGGGGGGGCACAGATACC. Amino acids: CASSGWGGTDT. From start to end, the CDR3 is CASSGWGGTDTYTF. The chain recombines TRBV2 with TRBJ1-2; the D gene is possibly TRBD1 (6 bases). The read terminates 3 residues ahead of where the CDR3 ends, so the germline J gene completes it. Germline V gene lookup returns CDR1 SNHLY and CDR2 FYNNEI. This CDR3 contains 14 residues.